This record concerns one TCR beta chain sequence. No antigen is known for it. The sample originates from a study of cytomegalovirus exposure and HLA in healthy donors. The study ran its PCR with 60 Vbeta and 13 Jbeta primers. Only in-frame clones appear in the TCRdb table, and some are missing; sequencing was by immunoSEQ multiplex PCR. The profile shows roughly 120,000 clones, 8% to 10% of them singletons. The study, taken as a whole, reports: At a 0.05 false discovery rate, a later analysis found some 18,000 TCR beta sequences to be associated with HLA alleles.

This receptor was taken from a man aged 30 to 39 in good health and CMV-seronegative. Source material: PBMCs.

The CDR3 region is CASSPLGLYNEQFF. The DNA for the CDR3 is TGTGCCAGCAGTCCCCTGGGACTATACAATGAGCAGTTCTTC. This chain connects TRBV27 to TRBJ2-1; 7 bases are a match to TRBD2. CDR3 length equals 14 residues. The germline V gene encodes CDR1 MNHEY and CDR2 SMNVEV (reference sequence). Losses at the gene ends were 5 bases for V and 4 bases for J; bases not matched to a gene: 5.